This T cell receptor beta chain was obtained from a study of blood T cell repertoires in COVID-19. The overall study: COVID-19 samples from acute and convalescent phases originated in the United States, Italy and Spain. T cells, B-cell-depleted T cells, or PBMCs provided the cDNA or gDNA that served as material.

Trimming stripped 2 bases from V and 1 base from J, with 5 bases between. The CDR3 has 13 amino acids. Germline V gene data show CDR1 as LNHDA and CDR2 as SQIVND (reference sequence). Original processing methods: Cell counts per sample came from amplifying reference gene primers. Data came from immunoSEQ multiplex PCR; TCRdb stores just in-frame clones and leaves some out. That table gives V, J and clone size, and the DNA gave D and trimming. This table has some 95,000 clones, roughly 75% appearing once. Input material: peripheral blood. The TCR comes from a man aged 50-60 years who had recovered from COVID-19. The chain employs TRBV19 and TRBJ1-1; D gene unclear. CDR3 in amino acids: CASSITANTEAFF. The DNA for the CDR3 is TGTGCCAGTAGTATAACAGCGAACACTGAAGCTTTCTTT.